Below are 18 T cell receptor beta chains sequenced from a single sample in a study of cytomegalovirus exposure and HLA in healthy donors. Primers included in the PCR were 60 Vbeta and 13 Jbeta primers. Only in-frame clones appear in the TCRdb table, and some are missing; sequencing was by immunoSEQ multiplex PCR. The table includes about 96,000 clones, roughly 74% detected once. The sample consisted of PBMCs. The receptors shown here come from a woman in her seventies in good health and CMV-seropositive.

The gene calls are TRBV7-3 and TRBJ2-5; 7 bases map to TRBD2. Germline loops: CDR1 SGHTA, CDR2 FQGTGA. The CDR3 contains 14 residues. V dropped 2 bases and J dropped 4; count of bases not matched to a gene: 4. The CDR3 nucleotides are TGTGCCAGCAGCTTAGTGGGAGGGGTAGAGACCCAGTACTTC. Residues: CASSLVGGVETQYF.

This chain connects TRBV5-5 to TRBJ1-5; the D is unclear. The V gene's germline CDR1 is SGHKS and CDR2 YYEKEE (reference sequence). This CDR3 is 16 amino acids long. V lost 0 bases and J lost 2, with 12 bases in between. This CDR3 reads CASSLGVGWGNQPQHF. The CDR3 DNA sequence: TGTGCCAGCAGCTTGGGTGTGGGCTGGGGCAATCAGCCCCAGCATTTT.

This chain uses TRBV19 with TRBJ1-5; D perhaps matches TRBD1 (6 bases). The CDR3 has 15 residues. The V end was cut by 7 bases, the J end by 0 bases, with 13 bases between. The germline V gene has CDR1 LNHDA and CDR2 SQIVND (reference sequence). CDR3 nucleotide sequence: TGTGCCAGTACCAGACAGGCGTATAGCAATCAGCCCCAGCATTTT. Residues: CASTRQAYSNQPQHF.

The CDR3 loop reads CASSQERGGYTF. The CDR3 DNA reads TGCGCCAGCAGCCAAGAACGGGGTGGCTACACCTTC. This rearrangement joins TRBV4-3 to TRBJ1-2; D remains unclear. With 0 bases removed from V and 7 bases from J, the gap between germline ends came to 6 bases. This CDR3 is 12 amino acids long. The germline V gene encodes CDR1 LGHNA and CDR2 YSLEER.

This CDR3 is CASSEFSGRDTGELFF. The CDR3 coding sequence is TGTGCCAGCAGTGAATTTAGCGGGAGAGACACCGGGGAGCTGTTTTTT. The V call is TRBV25-1, the J call TRBJ2-2, with TRBD2 identical over 9 bases. J lost 3 bases, V lost 1 base, and 3 bases had no gene match. The CDR3 runs 16 residues. CDR1 MGHDK and CDR2 SYGVNS come from the germline V gene.

V usage is TRBV27 and J usage is TRBJ2-1, with TRBD2 as a possible D gene (6 bases). From germline, CDR1 is MNHEY and CDR2 SMNVEV (reference sequence). V was shortened by 4 bases and J by 3 bases, with 19 bases between the two germline ends. The CDR3 covers 17 residues. The CDR3 DNA reads TGTGCCAGCAGTTCCCTGGGTGCGGGGAGGAGCTACAATGAGCAGTTCTTC. Translation: CASSSLGAGRSYNEQFF.

The chain combines TRBV6-6 with TRBJ2-7, with 8 bases that match TRBD1. The CDR3 is 15 residues long. Germline values: CDR1 MNHNY, CDR2 SVGAGI (reference sequence). The trim removed 6 bases at V and 7 bases at J, leaving 14 bases unmatched. CDR3 DNA: TGTGCCAGCAGCTCTCGCGACAGGGGATTTTGGGAGCAGTACTTC. This encodes CASSSRDRGFWEQYF.

The chain joins TRBV30 to TRBJ1-4; D is ambiguous. With 0 bases removed from V and 7 bases from J, the gap between germline ends came to 9 bases. Germline V lookup: CDR1 GTSNPN, CDR2 SVGIG (reference sequence). The CDR3 has 13 residues. As DNA, the CDR3 is TGTGCCTGGAGTGTACGGGGTATTGAAAAACTGTTTTTT. Translating gives CAWSVRGIEKLFF. The full variable domain, with the rest looked up from reference TRBV30 and TRBJ1-4, is SQTIHQWPATLVQPVGSPLSLECTVEGTSNPNLYWYRQAAGRGLQLLFYSVGIGQISSEVPQNLSASRPQDRQFILSSKKLLLSDSGFYLCAWSVRGIEKLFFGSGTQLSVL.

The chain couples TRBV7-9 to TRBJ1-4; D call uncertain. V lost 1 base and J 10 bases, leaving 7 bases between the germline ends. The CDR3 length is 12 residues. From germline, CDR1 is SEHNR and CDR2 FQNEAQ (reference sequence). The CDR3 is CASSLGRRKLFF. CDR3 nucleotide sequence: TGTGCCAGCAGCTTAGGGCGGAGAAAACTGTTTTTT.

This clone appeared a few times. The chain's CDR3 is CASSFTGVSYEQYF. The DNA for the CDR3 is TGTGCCAGCAGCTTTACGGGGGTGTCCTACGAGCAGTACTTC. The chain employs TRBV7-8 and TRBJ2-5, with D tentatively TRBD2 (6 bases). The end of the DNA fits TRBJ2-7 better, so the J call may be wrong. The germline CDR1 and CDR2 sequences are SGHVS and FQNEAQ. This CDR3 is built from 14 residues.

V and J are TRBV27 and TRBJ2-1; TRBD2 matches 7 bases. CDR1 and CDR2 (germline): MNHEY, SMNVEV (reference sequence). Germline trimming cut 5 bases from V and 2 bases from J; bases unmatched to any gene: 3. There are 14 residues in the CDR3. The CDR3 loop is CASSISGPYNEQFF. The DNA for the CDR3 is TGTGCCAGCAGTATTAGCGGGCCCTACAATGAGCAGTTCTTC.

The chain has TRBV6-5 and TRBJ1-4; D remains ambiguous. Per germline, CDR1 MNHEY and CDR2 SVGAGI. The CDR3 spans 13 residues. Trimming cost V 4 bases and J 8 bases, with 11 bases left between them. The CDR3 here is CASSFMHEEKLFF. The CDR3, as DNA: TGTGCCAGCAGTTTCATGCATGAGGAAAAACTGTTTTTT.

This clone is a singleton in its sample. The rearrangement uses TRBV5-4 and TRBJ2-5; 7 bases agree with TRBD1. The J segment lost 4 bases and the V segment lost 6 bases, leaving 9 bases of the junction unmatched. Germline CDR1 SGHNT, CDR2 YYREEE (reference sequence). The CDR3 has 14 amino acids. CDR3: CASNEGQQRETQYF. DNA for the CDR3: TGTGCCAGCAACGAGGGACAGCAGAGAGAGACCCAGTACTTC.

The chain uses TRBV6-4 and TRBJ2-4, with 9 bases that match TRBD1. This CDR3 region has 18 residues. Germline loops: CDR1 MRHNA, CDR2 SNTAGT. V was pared by 2 bases and J by 1 base, with 9 bases of the junction left unmatched. CDR3 coding DNA: TGTGCCAGCAGTGACAGGGACAGGGAGTGGGGTGCCAAAAACATTCAGTACTTC. This codes for CASSDRDREWGAKNIQYF.

This chain links TRBV5-6 with TRBJ2-7; 7 positions match TRBD2. Per germline, CDR1 SGHDT and CDR2 YYEEEE. The CDR3 covers 15 residues. V trimming: 0 bases; J trimming: 2 bases; junction bases outside the gene matches: 5. The CDR3 sequence: CASSLGVGGTYEQYF. For the CDR3, the DNA is TGTGCCAGCAGCTTGGGGGTGGGGGGGACCTACGAGCAGTACTTC.

This chain uses TRBV28 with TRBJ1-5; 8 nucleotides match TRBD1. With 3 bases clipped from V and 5 bases from J, the junction kept 3 bases outside the gene matches. This CDR3 comprises 14 residues. CDR1 MDHEN and CDR2 SYDVKM come from the germline V gene. The CDR3 nucleotides are TGTGCCAGCAGTTTGGTGACAGGGGATCAGCCCCAGCATTTT. This translates into CASSLVTGDQPQHF.

This clone was observed a single time. This rearrangement joins TRBV2 to TRBJ2-7, with 8 nucleotides matching TRBD2. The CDR3 is 15 residues long. CDR1 is SNHLY, CDR2 FYNNEI, per germline. Trimming cost V 6 bases and J 7 bases; bases outside gene matches: 14. For the CDR3, the DNA is TGTGCCAGCAGGAGGGTTAGCGGGGCCCCGGGGGAGCAGTACTTC. It encodes CASRRVSGAPGEQYF.

In its sample, this clone ranks as medium-sized. V usage is TRBV6-1 and J usage is TRBJ1-2; the D gene is possibly TRBD1 (5 bases). Germline V gene data show CDR1 as MNHNS and CDR2 as SASEGT. The CDR3 has 13 amino acids. Trimming left V 1 base short and J 8 bases short, with 11 bases between. In nucleotides, the CDR3 is TGTGCCAGCAGTGAAGTGTCAGGGCAGGGCTACACCTTC. Its translation: CASSEVSGQGYTF.